The subject of this entry is one T cell receptor (beta chain). The source of the sample is a study of blood T cell repertoires in COVID-19. Study context: Sources were T cells, B-cell-depleted T cells, or PBMCs; the material itself was cDNA or gDNA.

Germline-derived CDR1 and CDR2 are SGHRS and YFSETQ. The CDR3 extends over 12 amino acids. Deletions cut 1 base from V and 4 bases from J, with 6 bases between. Assay used: immunoSEQ multiplex PCR; TCRdb lists only in-frame clones, some missing. The sample has over 200,000 clones, 85% to 90% seen once. The TCR comes from a man younger than 40 with COVID-19, enrolled during active disease. J is TRBJ2-7 and V is TRBV5-1; unclear D gene. Sequenced sample: peripheral blood. The CDR3 DNA sequence: TGCGCCAGCAGCTTGAGCGTTTACGAGCAGTACTTC. Its translation: CASSLSVYEQYF.